The 22 T cell receptor beta chains presented below share a single source sample, sequenced in a study of T cell responses to AZD1222 COVID-19 vaccine. Assay: immunoSEQ multiplex PCR; the TCRdb copy retains only in-frame clones and omits some. The table shows roughly 200,000 clones, with approximately 95% occurring only once. Specimen: peripheral blood, collected 28 days after the second dose of the MenACWY control vaccine. The receptors were sampled from an adult who received the MenACWY meningococcal vaccine as a control.

The CDR3: CASRLRTLSYNSPLHF. The CDR3 DNA reads as TGTGCCAGCAGACTACGGACCCTCTCCTATAATTCACCCCTCCACTTT. The V call is TRBV28, the J call TRBJ1-6; D is undetermined. The CDR3 extends over 16 amino acids. The V gene's germline CDR1 is MDHEN and CDR2 SYDVKM. Trimming took 6 bases from V and 0 from J, leaving 12 bases between them.

The DNA for the CDR3 is TGTGCCAGCAGGGGGGATTTGTTTAATGAAAAACTGTTTTTT. This codes for CASRGDLFNEKLFF. The rearrangement joins TRBV25-1 to TRBJ1-4, with D tentatively TRBD1 (5 bases). The CDR3 consists of 14 residues. V lost 6 bases to trimming and J lost 4 bases, with 12 bases between them. The germline gives CDR1 MGHDK, CDR2 SYGVNS.

CDR3 loop: CASGLVLSPAGTYGYTF. The CDR3 DNA sequence: TGTGCTAGTGGTTTGGTACTTTCCCCGGCAGGGACCTATGGCTACACCTTC. This chain joins TRBV12-5 and TRBJ1-2; possible D gene TRBD1, 5 bases. This CDR3 has 17 residues. Trimming took off 0 bases at V and 4 bases at J, with 18 bases between the two ends. The germline V gene has CDR1 LGHNT and CDR2 FRNRAP. Complete variable domain (other parts from reference TRBV12-5 and TRBJ1-2): DARVTQTPRHKVTEMGQEVTMRCQPILGHNTVFWYRQTMMQGLELLAYFRNRAPLDDSGMPKDRFSAEMPDATLATLKIQPSEPRDSAVYFCASGLVLSPAGTYGYTFGSGTRLTVV.

This clone was observed once. The chain links TRBV9 to TRBJ2-2; no clear D gene. The length of the CDR3 is 13 residues. V lost 0 bases, J lost 8 bases, and 8 bases lay in between. Germline V gene lookup returns CDR1 SGDLS and CDR2 YYNGEE. DNA of the CDR3: TGTGCCAGCAGCGTAGGGTGGAAGGGGGAGCTGTTTTTT. This sequence encodes CASSVGWKGELFF.

The rearrangement uses TRBV6-2 or TRBV6-3 and TRBJ1-6; the D gene is possibly TRBD1 (6 bases). Trimming pared 4 bases from V and 6 bases from J, leaving 13 bases between. Germline assignment: CDR1 MNHEY and CDR2 SVGEGT. The CDR3 is 15 residues long. The CDR3 nucleotides are TGTGCCAGCAGTTCCCCGGGCAGGGGTAATTCACCCCTCCACTTT. Protein product: CASSSPGRGNSPLHF.

V gene TRBV18 combines with J gene TRBJ1-1, with D uncertain. The germline V and J ends were trimmed by 2 bases and 5 bases, with 9 bases remaining between them. Germline CDR1 and CDR2: KGHSH and LQKENI. CDR3 length equals 13 residues. The CDR3 here is CASSPTRETEAFF. The CDR3 DNA follows: TGTGCCAGCTCACCAACTAGGGAGACTGAAGCTTTCTTT.

Comments on this clone: Other DNA sequences within the sample encode an identical CDR3. The chain carries TRBV7-2 and TRBJ1-6; unclear D gene. This CDR3 has 12 residues. Trimming removed 0 bases at V and 9 bases at J, with 3 bases between. From germline, CDR1 is SGHTA and CDR2 FQGNSA. The CDR3 spells CASSLAPSPLHF. The CDR3 bases are TGTGCCAGCAGCTTAGCGCCTTCACCCCTCCACTTT.

This sequence joins TRBV6-2 or TRBV6-3 and TRBJ2-1, with TRBD2 matching 8 bases. The CDR3 is 21 residues long. V gave up 1 base and J gave up 0 bases; unmatched junction bases: 17. From germline, CDR1 is MNHEY and CDR2 SVGEGT. The CDR3, as DNA: TGTGCCAGCAGTTACTTTTCGGGGGGGAGCGGGGCGATTTACTCCTACAATGAGCAGTTCTTC. It translates to CASSYFSGGSGAIYSYNEQFF.

The chain's CDR3 is CASSFPGMSGNTIYF. In nucleotides, the CDR3 is TGTGCCAGCAGCTTCCCTGGGATGTCTGGAAACACCATATATTTT. The chain recombines TRBV5-8 with TRBJ1-3; D gene uncertain. The CDR3 sequence is 15 residues long. V was shortened by 2 bases and J by 1 base, with 10 bases between the two germline ends. Germline CDR1 is SGHTS and CDR2 is YDEGEE.

This clone was observed a handful of times. V usage is TRBV28 and J usage is TRBJ1-5, with no clear D. Germline V gives CDR1 MDHEN, CDR2 SYDVKM. CDR3 length: 15 amino acids. V lost 4 bases and J 3 bases, leaving 13 bases between the germline ends. CDR3: CASSSGGANNQPQHF. Written as DNA, the CDR3 is TGTGCCAGCAGTTCGGGTGGAGCCAACAATCAGCCCCAGCATTTT.

This rearrangement joins TRBV5-8 to TRBJ2-1; TRBD2 agrees at 14 bases. The CDR3 consists of 16 residues. CDR1 and CDR2 from the germline V gene are SGHTS and YDEGEE. The junction had 3 bases not matched to a gene; V was cut back by 5 bases and J by 2 bases. In nucleotides, the CDR3 is TGTGCCAGCAGGGGACTAGCGGGGGCCACCTACAATGAGCAGTTCTTC. Its translation is CASRGLAGATYNEQFF.

The genes are TRBV5-1 and TRBJ1-2; D unclear. This CDR3 region has 12 residues. V gave up 0 bases and J gave up 7 bases, with 7 bases separating them. Germline V CDR1 and CDR2: SGHRS, YFSETQ. The DNA of the CDR3 is TGCGCCAGCAGCTTGGAAGACGGTGGCTACACCTTC. Translated, it gives CASSLEDGGYTF. Looking up the rest from reference TRBV5-1 and TRBJ1-2 gives the full variable domain: KAGVTQTPRYLIKTRGQQVTLSCSPISGHRSVSWYQQTPGQGLQFLFEYFSETQRNKGNFPGRFSGRQFSNSRSEMNVSTLELGDSALYLCASSLEDGGYTFGSGTRLTVV.

The rearrangement joins TRBV28 to TRBJ1-1, with a possible D match to TRBD1 (6 bases). Germline CDR1 and CDR2: MDHEN and SYDVKM. The CDR3 runs 15 residues. Trimming shortened V by 4 bases and J by 1 base, and 13 bases separated the two germline ends. The CDR3 bases are TGTGCCAGCAGTTCCCTCGGGACAAAGAACACTGAAGCTTTCTTT. This translates into CASSSLGTKNTEAFF.

This sequence joins TRBV28 and TRBJ2-4; 8 bases are a match to TRBD2. The CDR3 loop spans 14 amino acids. Germline CDR1 is MDHEN and CDR2 is SYDVKM. V was pared by 6 bases and J by 5 bases, with 6 bases of the junction left unmatched. CDR3 region: CASSRSGGENIQYF. The CDR3 region has the DNA TGTGCCAGCAGCCGTTCGGGGGGGGAAAACATTCAGTACTTC. The complete variable domain, with remaining parts taken from reference TRBV28 and TRBJ2-4, reads DVKVTQSSRYLVKRTGEKVFLECVQDMDHENMFWYRQDPGLGLRLIYFSYDVKMKEKGDIPEGYSVSREKKERFSLILESASTNQTSMYLCASSRSGGENIQYFGAGTRLSVL.

This clone turned up a few times. The same CDR3 also results from other DNA sequences found in this sample. The chain joins TRBV7-8 to TRBJ1-5; D remains ambiguous. The germline V gene encodes CDR1 SGHVS and CDR2 FQNEAQ. The CDR3 is made up of 14 amino acids. Trimming pared 0 bases from V and 0 bases from J, leaving 3 bases between. Here the CDR3 DNA reads TGTGCCAGCAGCTTAGCTCATAGCAATCAGCCCCAGCATTTT. It yields the protein CASSLAHSNQPQHF.

The genes are TRBV29-1 and TRBJ1-2; D ambiguous. CDR1 is SQVTM, CDR2 ANQGSEA, per germline. This CDR3 comprises 15 residues. Trimming removed 1 base from V and 3 bases from J, with 15 bases in between. The CDR3 DNA sequence: TGCAGCGTTGAAGCCTCCCCCGCCGGATACTATGGCTACACCTTC. Protein product: CSVEASPAGYYGYTF. Using reference TRBV29-1 and TRBJ1-2 for the parts outside the CDR3, the full variable domain is SAVISQKPSRDICQRGTSLTIQCQVDSQVTMMFWYRQQPGQSLTLIATANQGSEATYESGFVIDKFPISRPNLTFSTLTVSNMSPEDSSIYLCSVEASPAGYYGYTFGSGTRLTVV.

This rearrangement joins TRBV6-5 to TRBJ1-1; no clear D. CDR1 is MNHEY, CDR2 SVGAGI, per germline. Deletions cut 9 bases from V and 4 bases from J, with 21 bases between. The CDR3 runs 15 residues. The CDR3 sequence: CASSKGVARGTEAFF. CDR3 DNA: TGTGCCAGTTCAAAAGGCGTAGCTCGGGGCACTGAAGCTTTCTTT.

The V gene is TRBV4-1, the J gene TRBJ2-2; D could derive from TRBD1 or TRBD2 (6 bases each). V dropped 1 base and J dropped 5 bases, with 11 bases sitting between them. The CDR3 extends over 15 amino acids. Looked up from germline, CDR1 is MGHRA and CDR2 is YSYEKL. The CDR3 DNA reads TGCGCCAGCAGCCAAGCGGGGGCCCGGACCGGGGAGCTGTTTTTT. Translated: CASSQAGARTGELFF.

This chain connects TRBV6-2 or TRBV6-3 to TRBJ2-2, with D possibly TRBD1 on 6 matching bases. Trimming took 4 bases from V and 6 from J, leaving 9 bases between them. Germline V gene lookup returns CDR1 MNHEY and CDR2 SVGEGT. This CDR3 is built from 13 residues. In DNA, the CDR3 is TGTGCCAGCAGTTTACAGGGCCCCGGGGAGCTGTTTTTT. The encoded protein is CASSLQGPGELFF.

The V call is TRBV2, the J call TRBJ1-6; D is unresolved. Germline V gives CDR1 SNHLY, CDR2 FYNNEI. This CDR3 is 13 amino acids long. V lost 5 bases to trimming and J lost 0 bases, with 2 bases between them. The CDR3 spells CASSSSYNSPLHF. The CDR3 nucleotides are TGTGCCAGCAGTAGCTCCTATAATTCACCCCTCCACTTT. Based on the CDR3 plus reference TRBV2 and TRBJ1-6, the full variable domain is EPEVTQTPSHQVTQMGQEVILRCVPISNHLYFYWYRQILGQKVEFLVSFYNNEISEKSEIFDDQFSVERPDGSNFTLKIRSTKLEDSAMYFCASSSSYNSPLHFGNGTRLTVT.

The J gene is TRBJ2-3, the V gene TRBV6-5; possibly TRBD1 for D (6 bases). This CDR3 is 15 amino acids long. V lost 7 bases to trimming and J lost 2 bases, with 16 bases between them. The germline CDR1 and CDR2 sequences are MNHEY and SVGAGI. The chain's CDR3 is CASIPTGHSTDTQYF. CDR3 DNA: TGTGCCAGCATCCCGACAGGCCACTCCACAGATACGCAGTATTTT.

The chain combines TRBV28 with TRBJ1-2; no definite D call. V dropped 5 bases and J dropped 7 bases, with 11 bases sitting between them. This CDR3 has 12 amino acids. CDR1 is MDHEN and CDR2 is SYDVKM in the germline V gene. CDR3 sequence: CASSVNGFGYTF. The CDR3 DNA sequence: TGTGCCAGCAGTGTCAACGGGTTTGGCTACACCTTC.